This section outlines one TCR beta chain sequence together with its context. This specimen belongs to a study of blood T cell repertoires in COVID-19. Study in general: Acute and convalescent COVID-19 samples came from the United States, Italy and Spain. T cells, B-cell-depleted T cells, or PBMCs supplied cDNA or gDNA.

How the authors handled the data: For nucleated cells, counts were estimated from reference gene primer amplification. Libraries were prepared by immunoSEQ multiplex PCR; TCRdb keeps only in-frame clonotypes and omits some of them. Clone size and the V and J calls come from that table; the DNA yielded D and trimming. The sample yields 150,000 to 200,000 clones, about 88% seen once. The length of the CDR3 is 14 residues. The V gene end was trimmed by 7 bases and the J gene end by 5 bases; junction bases not matched to a gene: 7. CDR1 is LNHDA, CDR2 SQIVND, per germline (reference sequence). The rearrangement joins TRBV19 to TRBJ2-5; 10 bases match TRBD1. This sequence originates from a man between 60 and 75 years old with active or convalescent COVID-19. Sequences were obtained from peripheral blood. For the CDR3, the DNA is TGTGCCAGTACCGGGACAGGGGTTGGGGAGACCCAGTACTTC. Translating gives CASTGTGVGETQYF.